These T cell receptor beta chains were read from a single sample in a study of shared clonotypes between healthy human individuals. TCRdb keeps only in-frame clones here, not all; method: immunoSEQ multiplex PCR. This sample has around 990,000 clones, with approximately 75% found just once. The sample taken for sequencing was memory CD4+ T cells from PBMCs. These receptors all stem from a man younger than 30 in good health. Some clones in this sample may be carry-over from other donors' samples. Each CDR3 is given with its conserved first and last residue. Each record gives: clone size, J gene, CDR3 length, V gene, D gene, CDR3 DNA, CDR3 protein. D genes are given only for firm matches. Clone size is given for some rows only: seen once, a few or many times, or a class if the clone is expanded.

clone size: .; J gene: TRBJ2-5; CDR3 length: 15; V gene: TRBV7-7; D gene: .; CDR3 DNA: TGTGCCAGCAGCTTAAGGAGGGGGCGAGTGGAGACCCAGTACTTC; CDR3 protein: CASSLRRGRVETQYF
clone size: .; J gene: TRBJ1-1; CDR3 length: 11; V gene: TRBV4-2; D gene: .; CDR3 DNA: TGTGCCAGCACCCGGGACACTGAAGCTTTCTTT; CDR3 protein: CASTRDTEAFF
clone size: once; J gene: TRBJ2-1; CDR3 length: 13; V gene: TRBV15; D gene: .; CDR3 DNA: TGTGCCACCACCCCGGGGAGGGGGGTGGAGCAGTTCTTC; CDR3 protein: CATTPGRGVEQFF
clone size: .; J gene: TRBJ2-7; CDR3 length: 16; V gene: TRBV7-9; D gene: TRBD1; CDR3 DNA: TGTGCCAGCAGCTTAGCCCGGGACAGGAGGAACTACGAGCAGTACTTC; CDR3 protein: CASSLARDRRNYEQYF
clone size: .; J gene: TRBJ1-3; CDR3 length: 14; V gene: TRBV7-2; D gene: .; CDR3 DNA: TGTGCCAGCAGCCCCCGGGGGGGGCGAAACACCATATATTTT; CDR3 protein: CASSPRGGRNTIYF
clone size: .; J gene: TRBJ1-6; CDR3 length: 13; V gene: TRBV5-6; D gene: .; CDR3 DNA: TGTGCCAGCAGCTTGCAGGGGTACTCACCCCTCCACTTT; CDR3 protein: CASSLQGYSPLHF
clone size: .; J gene: TRBJ2-3; CDR3 length: 14; V gene: TRBV19; D gene: TRBD2; CDR3 DNA: TGTGCCAGTAGTACCTCCGGGGGGAGAGATACGCAGTATTTT; CDR3 protein: CASSTSGGRDTQYF
clone size: .; J gene: TRBJ2-7; CDR3 length: 16; V gene: TRBV5-4; D gene: TRBD2; CDR3 DNA: TGTGCCAGCAGCCACCCCCCGGGAGGTACTATCTACGAGCAGTACTTC; CDR3 protein: CASSHPPGGTIYEQYF
clone size: .; J gene: TRBJ1-3; CDR3 length: 19; V gene: TRBV5-4; D gene: TRBD1; CDR3 DNA: TGTGCCAGCAGCGGAGGCCCCCCGGGACAGGGGTATTCTGGAAACACCATATATTTT; CDR3 protein: CASSGGPPGQGYSGNTIYF
clone size: .; J gene: TRBJ2-7; CDR3 length: 13; V gene: TRBV18; D gene: TRBD1; CDR3 DNA: TGTGCCAGCTCACCCGGGACAGACTACGAGCAGTACTTC; CDR3 protein: CASSPGTDYEQYF
clone size: .; J gene: TRBJ2-2; CDR3 length: 17; V gene: TRBV4-2; D gene: .; CDR3 DNA: TGTGCCAGCAGCCAAGGGGCGGGACGGCCTATAACCGGGGAGCTGTTTTTT; CDR3 protein: CASSQGAGRPITGELFF
clone size: .; J gene: TRBJ1-2; CDR3 length: 13; V gene: TRBV2; D gene: .; CDR3 DNA: TGTGCCAGCAAGGAAACATTCGGGAAGGGCTACACCTTC; CDR3 protein: CASKETFGKGYTF
clone size: .; J gene: TRBJ2-3; CDR3 length: 15; V gene: TRBV7-2; D gene: TRBD2; CDR3 DNA: TGTGCCAGCAGCTTAGGTAGCGGGAGAGGAGATACGCAGTATTTT; CDR3 protein: CASSLGSGRGDTQYF
clone size: .; J gene: TRBJ2-3; CDR3 length: 15; V gene: TRBV15; D gene: .; CDR3 DNA: TGTGCCACCAGTAGAGAGCAGGGGATCACAGATACGCAGTATTTT; CDR3 protein: CATSREQGITDTQYF
clone size: few; J gene: TRBJ1-2; CDR3 length: 15; V gene: TRBV19; D gene: .; CDR3 DNA: TGTGCCAGCACTTTCGGGCAGGAAAAAAACTATGGCTACACCTTC; CDR3 protein: CASTFGQEKNYGYTF
clone size: .; J gene: TRBJ1-2; CDR3 length: 14; V gene: TRBV29-1; D gene: TRBD1; CDR3 DNA: TGCAGCGTTACAACTCTTCGGACAGGGGATGGCTACACCTTC; CDR3 protein: CSVTTLRTGDGYTF
clone size: .; J gene: TRBJ2-1; CDR3 length: 16; V gene: TRBV28; D gene: TRBD1; CDR3 DNA: TGTGCCAGCAGGGTACAGGGGTGGGGAAACTTCAATGAGCAGTTCTTC; CDR3 protein: CASRVQGWGNFNEQFF
clone size: .; J gene: TRBJ2-6; CDR3 length: 16; V gene: TRBV9; D gene: .; CDR3 DNA: TGTGCCAGCAGCGAGACAGCGTACCCTGGGGCCAACGTCCTGACTTTC; CDR3 protein: CASSETAYPGANVLTF
clone size: once; J gene: TRBJ1-2; CDR3 length: 17; V gene: TRBV14; D gene: .; CDR3 DNA: TGTGCCAGCAGCCAAGTCGGTGGGCGGCGGGGAAACTATGGCTACACCTTC; CDR3 protein: CASSQVGGRRGNYGYTF
clone size: .; J gene: TRBJ2-2; CDR3 length: 14; V gene: TRBV28; D gene: .; CDR3 DNA: TGTGCCAGCCAGGTTAGCGGGAACACCGGGGAGCTGTTTTTT; CDR3 protein: CASQVSGNTGELFF
clone size: .; J gene: TRBJ1-5; CDR3 length: 16; V gene: TRBV5-6; D gene: .; CDR3 DNA: TGTGCCAGCAGCCTCGGGGGGTTAACAAGCAATCGGCCCCAGCATTTT; CDR3 protein: CASSLGGLTSNRPQHF
clone size: .; J gene: TRBJ2-1; CDR3 length: 14; V gene: TRBV9; D gene: .; CDR3 DNA: TGTGCCAGCAGCGTAGCGGGTGGGAAGGATGAGCAGTTCTTC; CDR3 protein: CASSVAGGKDEQFF
clone size: .; J gene: TRBJ2-7; CDR3 length: 16; V gene: TRBV15; D gene: .; CDR3 DNA: TGTGCCACCAGCATGTACATCCGGGACGGAACCTACGAGCAGTACTTC; CDR3 protein: CATSMYIRDGTYEQYF
clone size: few; J gene: TRBJ2-1; CDR3 length: 15; V gene: TRBV19; D gene: .; CDR3 DNA: TGTGCCAGTACCCAGGGGGGACTAGGACGGGATGAGCAGTTCTTC; CDR3 protein: CASTQGGLGRDEQFF
clone size: .; J gene: TRBJ2-5; CDR3 length: 17; V gene: TRBV7-3; D gene: TRBD2; CDR3 DNA: TGTGCCAGCAGCTTATTCCCGGCGGGAGGGTCGGGGGAGACCCAGTACTTC; CDR3 protein: CASSLFPAGGSGETQYF
clone size: .; J gene: TRBJ2-7; CDR3 length: 15; V gene: TRBV9; D gene: .; CDR3 DNA: TGTGCCAGCAGCGTAGGTTCGGAGTACGACTACGAGCAGTACTTC; CDR3 protein: CASSVGSEYDYEQYF
clone size: .; J gene: TRBJ2-5; CDR3 length: 15; V gene: TRBV5-1; D gene: .; CDR3 DNA: TGCGCCAGCAGCTTAGCCGGGACAACCAAAGAGACCCAGTACTTC; CDR3 protein: CASSLAGTTKETQYF
clone size: few; J gene: TRBJ2-2; CDR3 length: 16; V gene: TRBV7-3; D gene: .; CDR3 DNA: TGTGCCAGCAGCTTTCGAGGAGTCCAAGACACCGGGGAGCTGTTTTTT; CDR3 protein: CASSFRGVQDTGELFF
clone size: .; J gene: TRBJ2-7; CDR3 length: 15; V gene: TRBV6-1; D gene: TRBD1; CDR3 DNA: TGTGCCAGCAGCCCCAGGACAGGGGGTACCTACGAGCAGTACTTC; CDR3 protein: CASSPRTGGTYEQYF
clone size: once; J gene: TRBJ2-7; CDR3 length: 15; V gene: TRBV7-9; D gene: TRBD2; CDR3 DNA: TGTGCCAGCAGCTCCCTCGGACTAGGTACTAACGAGCAGTACTTC; CDR3 protein: CASSSLGLGTNEQYF
clone size: .; J gene: TRBJ1-1; CDR3 length: 13; V gene: TRBV5-1; D gene: .; CDR3 DNA: TGCGCCAGCACCGTACAGCTGAACACTGAAGCTTTCTTT; CDR3 protein: CASTVQLNTEAFF
clone size: few; J gene: TRBJ2-2; CDR3 length: 16; V gene: TRBV19; D gene: TRBD2; CDR3 DNA: TGTGCCAGTAGTATTTTTGCTAGCGGGAACACCGGGGAGCTGTTTTTT; CDR3 protein: CASSIFASGNTGELFF
clone size: few; J gene: TRBJ1-5; CDR3 length: 13; V gene: TRBV6-1; D gene: .; CDR3 DNA: TGTGCCAGCCGTGAGTTCCCGAATCAGCCCCAGCATTTT; CDR3 protein: CASREFPNQPQHF
clone size: .; J gene: TRBJ1-2; CDR3 length: 16; V gene: TRBV30; D gene: TRBD1; CDR3 DNA: TGTGCCTGGAGTGGTCGATGGGGACAGGTCAACTATGGCTACACCTTC; CDR3 protein: CAWSGRWGQVNYGYTF
clone size: .; J gene: TRBJ2-7; CDR3 length: 15; V gene: TRBV28; D gene: TRBD2; CDR3 DNA: TGTGCCAGCAGTTTCCAAGCGGGACCGACCTACGAGCAGTACTTC; CDR3 protein: CASSFQAGPTYEQYF
clone size: .; J gene: TRBJ2-6; CDR3 length: 15; V gene: TRBV28; D gene: .; CDR3 DNA: TGTGCCAGTCAAGGCCCAGGGTCTGGGGCCAACGTCCTGACTTTC; CDR3 protein: CASQGPGSGANVLTF
clone size: .; J gene: TRBJ2-7; CDR3 length: 12; V gene: TRBV6-1; D gene: TRBD1; CDR3 DNA: TGTGCCAGCAGTGAACATGACAGGGGGGCAAACTTC; CDR3 protein: CASSEHDRGANF
clone size: .; J gene: TRBJ2-7; CDR3 length: 18; V gene: TRBV21-1; D gene: .; CDR3 DNA: TGTGCCAGCAGCATGACGGACAGGGGTGTAATTGGGGTTGACGAGCAGTACTTC; CDR3 protein: CASSMTDRGVIGVDEQYF
clone size: once; J gene: TRBJ1-2; CDR3 length: 14; V gene: TRBV19; D gene: .; CDR3 DNA: TGTGCCAGTAGTATCGGGGGGTCCGGGTATGGCTACACCTTC; CDR3 protein: CASSIGGSGYGYTF
clone size: .; J gene: TRBJ2-3; CDR3 length: 13; V gene: TRBV7-9; D gene: .; CDR3 DNA: TGTGCCAGCAGATCTGACAGCACAGATACGCAGTATTTT; CDR3 protein: CASRSDSTDTQYF
clone size: .; J gene: TRBJ2-1; CDR3 length: 14; V gene: TRBV9; D gene: TRBD2; CDR3 DNA: TGTGCCAGCAGCGCCGGGACTACGGAGAGTGAGCAGTTCTTC; CDR3 protein: CASSAGTTESEQFF